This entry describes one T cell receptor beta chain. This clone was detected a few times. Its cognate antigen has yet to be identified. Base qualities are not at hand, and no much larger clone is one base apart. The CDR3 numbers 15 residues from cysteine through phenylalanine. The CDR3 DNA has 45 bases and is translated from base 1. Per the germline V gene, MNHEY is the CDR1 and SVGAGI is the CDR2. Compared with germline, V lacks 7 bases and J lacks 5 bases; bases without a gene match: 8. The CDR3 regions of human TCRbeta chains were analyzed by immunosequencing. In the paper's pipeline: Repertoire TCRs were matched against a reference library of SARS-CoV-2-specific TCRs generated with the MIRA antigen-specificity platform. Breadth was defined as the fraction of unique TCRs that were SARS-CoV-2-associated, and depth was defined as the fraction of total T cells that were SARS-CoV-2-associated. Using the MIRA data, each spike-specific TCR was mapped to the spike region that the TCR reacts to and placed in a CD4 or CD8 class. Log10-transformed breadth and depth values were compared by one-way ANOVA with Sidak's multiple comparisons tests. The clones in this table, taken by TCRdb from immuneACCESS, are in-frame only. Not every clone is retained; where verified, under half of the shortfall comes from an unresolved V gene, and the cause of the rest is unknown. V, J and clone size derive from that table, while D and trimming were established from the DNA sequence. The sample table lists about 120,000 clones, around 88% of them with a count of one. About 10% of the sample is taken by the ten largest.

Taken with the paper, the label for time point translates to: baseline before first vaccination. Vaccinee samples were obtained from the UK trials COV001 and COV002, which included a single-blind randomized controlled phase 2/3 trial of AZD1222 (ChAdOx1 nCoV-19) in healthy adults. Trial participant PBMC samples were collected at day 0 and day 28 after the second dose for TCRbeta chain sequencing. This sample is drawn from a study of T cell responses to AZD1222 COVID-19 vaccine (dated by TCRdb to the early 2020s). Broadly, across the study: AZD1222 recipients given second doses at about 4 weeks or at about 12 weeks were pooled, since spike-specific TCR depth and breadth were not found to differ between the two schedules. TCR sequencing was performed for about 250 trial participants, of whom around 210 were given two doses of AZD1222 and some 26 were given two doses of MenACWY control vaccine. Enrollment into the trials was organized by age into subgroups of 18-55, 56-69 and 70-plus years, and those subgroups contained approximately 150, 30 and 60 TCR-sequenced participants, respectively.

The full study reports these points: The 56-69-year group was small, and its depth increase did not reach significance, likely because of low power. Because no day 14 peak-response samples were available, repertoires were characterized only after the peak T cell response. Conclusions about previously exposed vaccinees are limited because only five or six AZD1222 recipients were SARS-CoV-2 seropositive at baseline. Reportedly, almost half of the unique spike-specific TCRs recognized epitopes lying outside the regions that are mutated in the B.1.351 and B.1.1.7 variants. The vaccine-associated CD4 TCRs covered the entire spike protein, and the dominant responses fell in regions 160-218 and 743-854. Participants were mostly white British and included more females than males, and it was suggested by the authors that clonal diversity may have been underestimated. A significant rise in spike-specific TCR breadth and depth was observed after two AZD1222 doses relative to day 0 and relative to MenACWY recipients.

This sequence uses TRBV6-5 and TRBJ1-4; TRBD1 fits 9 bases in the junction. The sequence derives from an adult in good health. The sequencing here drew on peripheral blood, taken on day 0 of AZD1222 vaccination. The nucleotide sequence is TGTGCCAGCACCCCCGGGGGGACAGGGAATGAAAAACTGTTTTTT. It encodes CASTPGGTGNEKLFF.